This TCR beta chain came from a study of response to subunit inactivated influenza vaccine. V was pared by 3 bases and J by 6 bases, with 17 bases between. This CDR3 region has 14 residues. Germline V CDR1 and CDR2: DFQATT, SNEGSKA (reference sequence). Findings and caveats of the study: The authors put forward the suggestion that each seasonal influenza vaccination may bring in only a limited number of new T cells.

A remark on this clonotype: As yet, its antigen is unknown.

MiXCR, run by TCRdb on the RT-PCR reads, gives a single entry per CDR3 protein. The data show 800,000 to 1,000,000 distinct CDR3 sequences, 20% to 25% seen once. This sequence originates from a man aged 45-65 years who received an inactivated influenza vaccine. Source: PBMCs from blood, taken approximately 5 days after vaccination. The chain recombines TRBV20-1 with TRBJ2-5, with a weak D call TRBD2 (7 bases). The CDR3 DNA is TGCAGTGCTAGGTCGGGGGGCGTCCTCAAGACCCAGTACTTC. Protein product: CSARSGGVLKTQYF.